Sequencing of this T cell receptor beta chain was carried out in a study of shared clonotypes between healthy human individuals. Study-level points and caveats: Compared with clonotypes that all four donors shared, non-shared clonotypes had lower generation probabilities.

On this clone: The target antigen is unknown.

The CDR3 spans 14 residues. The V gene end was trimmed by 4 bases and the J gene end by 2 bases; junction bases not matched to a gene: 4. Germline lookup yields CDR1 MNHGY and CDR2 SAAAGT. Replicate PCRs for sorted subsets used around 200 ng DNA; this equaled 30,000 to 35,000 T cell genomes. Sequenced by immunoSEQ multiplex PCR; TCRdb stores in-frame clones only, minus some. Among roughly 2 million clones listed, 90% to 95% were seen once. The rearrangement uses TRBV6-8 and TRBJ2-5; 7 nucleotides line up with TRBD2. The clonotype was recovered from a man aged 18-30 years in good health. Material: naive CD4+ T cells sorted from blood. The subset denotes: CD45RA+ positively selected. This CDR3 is CASSLLAEQETQYF. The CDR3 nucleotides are TGTGCCAGCAGTTTGCTAGCGGAACAAGAGACCCAGTACTTC.